This TCR beta chain was recovered during a study of blood T cell repertoires in COVID-19. The wider study: Some COVID-19 samples were acute and others convalescent; all came from the United States, Italy and Spain.

The CDR3 is 13 residues long. Germline CDR1 MRHNA, CDR2 SNTAGT. Deletions cut 2 bases from V and 1 base from J, with 5 bases between. The repertoire was sequenced with immunoSEQ multiplex PCR; TCRdb's copy has only in-frame clones and lacks some. Among roughly 66,000 clones, 82% were seen once, and the ten largest hold just over 6.5%. The receptor was derived from a man between 60 and 75 years old with acute or convalescent COVID-19. Input material: peripheral blood. The chain combines TRBV6-4 with TRBJ1-1; D remains unclear. This CDR3 is CASSDSTNTEAFF. The CDR3 coding sequence is TGTGCCAGCAGTGACAGCACGAACACTGAAGCTTTCTTT.